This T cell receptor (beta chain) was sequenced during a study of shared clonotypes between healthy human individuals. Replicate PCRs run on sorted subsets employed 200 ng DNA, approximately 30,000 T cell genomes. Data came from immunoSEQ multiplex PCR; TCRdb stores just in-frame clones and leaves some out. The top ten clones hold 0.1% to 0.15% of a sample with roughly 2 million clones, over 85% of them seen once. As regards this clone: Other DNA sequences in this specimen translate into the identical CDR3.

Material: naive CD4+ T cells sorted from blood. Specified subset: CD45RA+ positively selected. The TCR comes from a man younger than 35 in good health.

CDR3 amino acids: CASSLQGLNTEAFF. The CDR3 region has the DNA TGTGCCAGCAGTCTACAGGGCCTGAACACTGAAGCTTTCTTT. The chain links TRBV6-1 to TRBJ1-1; weak D call: TRBD1 (6 bases). This CDR3 contains 14 residues. V was shortened by 5 bases and J by 0 bases, with 10 bases between the two germline ends. Germline V gene lookup returns CDR1 MNHNS and CDR2 SASEGT.